This is a list of T cell receptor beta chains from one sample in a study of blood T cell repertoires in COVID-19. Data came from immunoSEQ multiplex PCR; TCRdb stores just in-frame clones and leaves some out. The repertoire has around 160,000 clones, around 84% of them found once; the top ten carry 13%. The sample consisted of peripheral blood. These receptors came from a man between 60 and 75 years old with active or convalescent COVID-19. CDR3s include the opening cysteine and the closing phenylalanine or tryptophan. A D gene is named only where the DNA matches it firmly. Clone size is shown for a subset of rows, as once, few, many or a class of expanded clone.

size | J | D | V | CDR3 | DNA
once | TRBJ1-6 | NA | TRBV4-2 | CASSQDRGKPLHF | TGTGCCAGCAGCCAAGATAGAGGGAAACCCCTCCACTTT
NA | TRBJ2-1 | TRBD2 | TRBV9 | CASGSSDLAGEQFF | TGTGCCAGCGGATCCTCGGATTTAGCGGGGGAGCAGTTCTTC
NA | TRBJ1-6 | TRBD1 | TRBV4-2 | CASSQEGQGNSPLHF | TGTGCCAGCAGCCAAGAGGGACAGGGGAATTCACCCCTCCACTTT
NA | TRBJ2-7 | TRBD1 | TRBV18 | CASSPLGQKDYEQYF | TGTGCCAGCTCACCACTGGGACAGAAAGACTACGAGCAGTACTTC
few | TRBJ2-5 | NA | TRBV6-5 | CASSPLGGDQETQYF | TGTGCCAGCAGTCCTCTCGGCGGGGACCAAGAGACCCAGTACTTC
NA | TRBJ1-1 | TRBD1 | TRBV2 | CASSEAGDRDTEAFF | TGTGCCAGCAGTGAAGCGGGGGACAGGGACACTGAAGCTTTCTTT
NA | TRBJ2-2 | NA | TRBV5-1 | CASSLRGIGGAPPGELFF | TGCGCCAGCAGCTTGCGCGGAATTGGAGGCGCCCCACCCGGGGAGCTGTTTTTT
NA | TRBJ2-7 | TRBD1 | TRBV2 | CAIHWTGISEQYF | TGTGCTATTCATTGGACAGGGATCAGCGAGCAGTACTTC
NA | TRBJ1-5 | NA | TRBV7-9 | CASSLGTSISDQPQHF | TGTGCCAGCAGCCTAGGGACATCAATATCGGATCAGCCCCAGCATTTT
NA | TRBJ2-2 | NA | TRBV11-3 | CASSLRGREAPTGELFF | TGTGCCAGCAGCTTAAGGGGGCGGGAGGCCCCCACCGGGGAGCTGTTTTTT
NA | TRBJ1-5 | TRBD1 | TRBV28 | CASSREQGVSNQPQHF | TGTGCCAGCAGCCGAGAACAGGGGGTCAGCAATCAGCCCCAGCATTTT
NA | TRBJ1-5 | NA | TRBV7-2 | CASSLVPNQPQHF | TGTGCCAGCAGCTTAGTCCCTAATCAGCCCCAGCATTTT
NA | TRBJ2-1 | NA | TRBV7-8 | CASSARSASYNEQFF | TGTGCCAGCAGTGCCAGATCCGCTAGTTACAATGAGCAGTTCTTC
NA | TRBJ1-2 | TRBD1 | TRBV7-9 | CASSSGTGVGYGYTF | TGTGCCAGCAGCTCCGGGACAGGGGTGGGGTATGGCTACACCTTC
NA | TRBJ2-3 | TRBD2 | TRBV29-1 | CSVEGALAGLPDTQYF | TGCAGCGTTGAAGGGGCTCTAGCGGGACTCCCAGATACGCAGTATTTT